Reported below is one TCR beta chain. This sample is part of a study of early T cells in non-severe SARS-CoV-2 infection. Study context: Whole-blood bulk RNA, unsorted, was sequenced, and chains were unpaired.

In TCRdb, the 5' RACE reads were re-called with MiXCR into one record per CDR3 protein. The sample has tens of thousands of distinct CDR3 sequences, 9.5% to 15% seen once. V shed 5 bases and J 4 bases; nucleotides not matched to a gene: 7. The CDR3 is made up of 15 amino acids. Germline CDR1 reads MDHEN; CDR2 reads SYDVKM. Material: whole blood, obtained at baseline. The origin of this receptor is an adult who was a healthcare worker with PCR-confirmed SARS-CoV-2 infection or an uninfected control (not recorded which). The rearrangement uses TRBV28 and TRBJ1-5; 8 nucleotides align to TRBD1. The CDR3 bases are TGTGCCAGCAGTCGGACAGGGAATAGGAATCAGCCCCAGCATTTT. Translated, it gives CASSRTGNRNQPQHF.